Below, 22 T cell receptor beta chains from the same sample are listed, as sequenced in a study of radiotherapy plus CTLA-4 blockade in lung cancer. Here immunoSEQ multiplex PCR was the method, and the copy in TCRdb shows in-frame clones only, minus some. Counted here are 65,000 to 70,000 clones, roughly 85% occurring once; the ten biggest clones make up under 10%. This specimen was peripheral blood, taken from a patient treated with radiotherapy plus ipilimumab. The receptors shown here come from a human donor with non-small cell lung cancer who had a complete response to radiotherapy plus ipilimumab.

The chain employs TRBV6-1 and TRBJ1-3; a possible D gene is TRBD1 (5 bases). This CDR3 spans 16 amino acids. V lost 3 bases and J lost 0, with 12 bases in between. CDR1 is MNHNS and CDR2 is SASEGT in the germline V gene. CDR3 amino acids: CASSDFVTASGNTIYF. In nucleotides, the CDR3 is TGTGCCAGCAGTGATTTTGTGACAGCCTCTGGAAACACCATATATTTT.

This clone was detected a few times. V and J are TRBV7-3 and TRBJ2-2; D unclear. This CDR3 is built from 14 residues. The germline gives CDR1 SGHTA, CDR2 FQGTGA. V was pared by 2 bases and J by 8 bases, with 12 bases between. The CDR3 protein is CASSLSGPVGELFF. The CDR3 DNA sequence: TGTGCCAGCAGCTTATCTGGGCCTGTGGGGGAGCTGTTTTTT.

By sample share, this clone is medium-sized. V usage is TRBV2 and J usage is TRBJ1-6; 10 bases match TRBD1. After removal of 6 bases from V and 10 bases from J, the junction contained 9 bases not matched to a gene. The germline CDR1 and CDR2 sequences are SNHLY and FYNNEI. CDR3 size: 15 residues. CDR3 sequence: CASRDFLDRGSPLHF. CDR3 in DNA: TGTGCCAGCAGGGACTTTTTGGACAGGGGGTCACCCCTCCACTTT.

V gene TRBV6-5 combines with J gene TRBJ2-2; D is undetermined. Germline CDR1 and CDR2: MNHEY and SVGAGI. This CDR3 has 15 residues. Trimming took off 4 bases at V and 4 bases at J, with 13 bases between the two ends. The CDR3 region is CASSLGVGRTGELFF. CDR3 DNA sequence: TGTGCCAGCAGTTTAGGAGTGGGTCGCACCGGGGAGCTGTTTTTT.

This clone was picked up one time. The chain joins TRBV6-6 to TRBJ2-1; no clear D gene. V lost 7 bases and J 4 bases, leaving 14 bases between the germline ends. The CDR3 totals 14 residues. Germline V gene data show CDR1 as MNHNY and CDR2 as SVGAGI (reference sequence). The CDR3 DNA is TGTGCCAGCACCAGACGGCCAGATTACAATGAGCAGTTCTTC. It specifies CASTRRPDYNEQFF.

In its sample, this clone was seen once. The rearrangement joins TRBV7-2 to TRBJ1-5, with 9 nucleotides matching TRBD1. V trimming: 5 bases; J trimming: 6 bases; junction bases outside the gene matches: 11. CDR1 is SGHTA and CDR2 is FQGNSA in the germline V gene. The CDR3 is 16 residues long. CDR3 sequence reads: CASSTGTGRTGQPQHF. In DNA form, the CDR3 reads TGTGCCAGCAGCACCGGGACAGGGAGGACGGGTCAGCCCCAGCATTTT.

The chain employs TRBV4-3 and TRBJ1-2; D gene unclear. The CDR3 has 14 residues. V was pared by 6 bases and J by 2 bases, with 13 bases between. The germline V gene has CDR1 LGHNA and CDR2 YSLEER. The CDR3 DNA is TGCGCCAGCAGTGAGAGGCAGGTGAACTATGGCTACACCTTC. Translated, it gives CASSERQVNYGYTF.

The CDR3 sequence: CASSVETSGVGEQFF. CDR3 nucleotides: TGTGCCAGCAGCGTAGAGACTAGCGGGGTGGGTGAGCAGTTCTTC. J is TRBJ2-1 and V is TRBV9; TRBD2 aligns across 11 bases. J gave up 9 bases and V 0 bases, and 5 bases lay outside the gene matches. There are 15 residues in the CDR3. CDR1 is SGDLS, CDR2 YYNGEE, per germline.

This chain uses TRBV4-3 with TRBJ2-1; TRBD2 might be the D (6 bases). Trimming took 0 bases from V and 9 from J, leaving 18 bases between them. This CDR3 comprises 16 residues. CDR1 is LGHNA and CDR2 is YSLEER in the germline V gene. CDR3 DNA: TGCGCCAGCAGCCAAGAGTGGTACGGGGGTCTTGGTGAGCAGTTCTTC. It translates to CASSQEWYGGLGEQFF.

The rearrangement links TRBV27 to TRBJ2-5; D remains ambiguous. The germline CDR1 and CDR2 sequences are MNHEY and SMNVEV (reference sequence). Trimming shortened V by 8 bases and J by 9 bases, and 16 bases separated the two germline ends. CDR3 length equals 12 residues. The CDR3: CASATGGLAQYF. As DNA, the CDR3 is TGTGCCAGCGCGACGGGTGGGCTTGCCCAGTACTTC.

This sequence joins TRBV11-2 and TRBJ1-2; no firm D call. CDR1 is SGHAT, CDR2 FQNNGV, per germline. This CDR3 has 15 amino acids. Trimming left V 4 bases short and J 3 bases short, with 15 bases between. Here the CDR3 reads CASSWGRGFDYGYTF. For the CDR3, the DNA is TGTGCCAGCAGCTGGGGTCGGGGATTTGACTATGGCTACACCTTC.

The V call is TRBV19, the J call TRBJ2-6; tentative D call: TRBD2 (6 bases). The ends were cut back, 5 bases at V and 0 bases at J, with 8 bases in the middle. CDR1 is LNHDA and CDR2 is SQIVND in the germline V gene (reference sequence). The CDR3 extends over 15 amino acids. The CDR3 region is CASSLDYSGANVLTF. CDR3 DNA sequence: TGTGCCAGTAGTCTGGACTACTCTGGGGCCAACGTCCTGACTTTC.

The CDR3 spells CASRSSWTGELFF. Here the CDR3 DNA reads TGTGCCAGCAGGTCTAGCTGGACCGGGGAGCTGTTTTTT. The J gene is TRBJ2-2, the V gene TRBV6-5, with a possible D match to TRBD2 (5 bases). Germline CDR1 reads MNHEY; CDR2 reads SVGAGI. This CDR3 contains 13 residues. V was pared by 6 bases and J by 5 bases, with 10 bases between.

CDR3 DNA: TGTGCCAGCAGCCCAACAGCAACTAATGAAAAACTGTTTTTT. It yields the protein CASSPTATNEKLFF. The chain recombines TRBV11-2 with TRBJ1-4; D ambiguous. V shed 5 bases and J shed 0 bases, with 7 bases lying between them. Germline V gene lookup returns CDR1 SGHAT and CDR2 FQNNGV. The CDR3 covers 14 residues.

For this clone: A read error may produce the germline difference seen at one junction end. V gene TRBV5-4 combines with J gene TRBJ1-6; D is perhaps TRBD1 (6 bases). The CDR3 consists of 15 residues. Germline assignment: CDR1 SGHNT and CDR2 YYREEE (reference sequence). The CDR3 region has the DNA TGTGCCAGCAGTTTGGGGGGCAGGGAGGGTTCACCCCTCCACTTT. It yields the protein CASSLGGREGSPLHF.

This clone came up once. One junction end does not reproduce the germline sequence, and a read error may be involved. The chain has TRBV7-7 and TRBJ1-4; 7 positions match TRBD1. This CDR3 contains 15 residues. Germline CDR1 and CDR2: SSHAT and FNYEAQ (reference sequence). The CDR3 coding sequence is TGTGCTAGCAGTCCGGCGGGCAGGGGGTTTGAAAAACTGTTTTTT. Its protein product is CASSPAGRGFEKLFF.

There are a few counts of this clone. The rearrangement joins TRBV6-1 to TRBJ2-7; TRBD1 matches at 7 bases. Germline V gene lookup returns CDR1 MNHNS and CDR2 SASEGT. This CDR3 has 14 amino acids. Trimming removed 1 base from V and 4 bases from J; junction bases left unmatched: 4. The CDR3 loop is CASSEGTGQYEQYV. The DNA of the CDR3 is TGTGCCAGCAGTGAAGGGACAGGACAATACGAGCAGTACGTC.

The gene calls are TRBV6-1 and TRBJ1-2; D is possibly TRBD1 (6 bases). V was shortened by 5 bases and J by 3 bases, with 16 bases between the two germline ends. The CDR3 contains 15 residues. Per germline, CDR1 MNHNS and CDR2 SASEGT. As DNA, the CDR3 is TGTGCCAGCAGTCCCACGCTTTACAGGGACTATGGCTACACCTTC. Translating gives CASSPTLYRDYGYTF.

This clone was seen more than once but under ten times. J is TRBJ1-5 and V is TRBV12-5; possible D gene TRBD1, 5 bases. V dropped 3 bases and J dropped 10 bases, with 13 bases sitting between them. The CDR3 totals 13 residues. Germline V lookup: CDR1 LGHNT, CDR2 FRNRAP. CDR3 DNA: TGTGCTAGTGGTTTCGGGGCCAGCACCCCCCAGCATTTT. Amino acid sequence: CASGFGASTPQHF.

The chain recombines TRBV7-6 with TRBJ2-1, with D possibly TRBD2 on 6 matching bases. CDR3 length equals 15 residues. Deletions cut 0 bases from V and 6 bases from J, with 12 bases between. The germline CDR1 and CDR2 sequences are SGHVS and FNYEAQ. The CDR3 region has the DNA TGTGCCAGCAGCTTAGCCCCTCTAGCGCCCAATGAGCAGTTCTTC. This gives the protein CASSLAPLAPNEQFF.

The V gene is TRBV7-8, the J gene TRBJ2-3; D remains ambiguous. The CDR3 contains 14 residues. V dropped 3 bases and J dropped 6 bases, with 13 bases sitting between them. Germline lookup yields CDR1 SGHVS and CDR2 FQNEAQ. CDR3: CASSFYRSGDTQYF. Written as DNA, the CDR3 is TGTGCCAGCAGCTTCTACCGGAGTGGGGATACGCAGTATTTT. Based on the CDR3 plus reference TRBV7-8 and TRBJ2-3, the full variable domain is GAGVSQSPRYKVAKRGQDVALRCDPISGHVSLFWYQQALGQGPEFLTYFQNEAQLDKSGLPSDRFFAERPEGSVSTLKIQRTQQEDSAVYLCASSFYRSGDTQYFGPGTRLTVL.

The CDR3 loop reads CASSYSGAGNSYEQYV. The CDR3 DNA is TGTGCCAGCAGTTACTCGGGGGCAGGGAACTCCTACGAGCAGTACGTC. This chain uses TRBV6-6 with TRBJ2-7; D perhaps matches TRBD1 (6 bases). The CDR3 totals 16 residues. The germline V gene has CDR1 MNHNY and CDR2 SVGAGI (reference sequence). The V and J ends lost 0 bases and 0 bases respectively, with 12 bases between them.